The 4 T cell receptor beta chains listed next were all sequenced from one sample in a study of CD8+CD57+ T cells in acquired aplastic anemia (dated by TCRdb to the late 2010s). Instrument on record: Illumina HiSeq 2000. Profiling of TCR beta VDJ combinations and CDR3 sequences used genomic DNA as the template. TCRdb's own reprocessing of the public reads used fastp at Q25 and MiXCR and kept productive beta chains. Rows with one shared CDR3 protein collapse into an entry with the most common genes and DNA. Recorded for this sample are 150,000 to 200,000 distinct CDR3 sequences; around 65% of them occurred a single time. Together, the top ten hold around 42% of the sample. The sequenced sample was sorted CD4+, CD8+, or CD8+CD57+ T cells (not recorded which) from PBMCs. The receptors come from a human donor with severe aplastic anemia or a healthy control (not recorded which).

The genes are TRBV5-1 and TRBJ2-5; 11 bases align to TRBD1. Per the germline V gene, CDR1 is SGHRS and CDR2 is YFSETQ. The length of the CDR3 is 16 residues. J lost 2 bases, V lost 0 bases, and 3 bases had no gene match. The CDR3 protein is CASSLGTGGRQETQYF. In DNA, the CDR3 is TGCGCCAGCAGCTTGGGGACAGGGGGCCGTCAAGAGACCCAGTACTTC. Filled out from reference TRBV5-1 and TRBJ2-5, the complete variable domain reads KAGVTQTPRYLIKTRGQQVTLSCSPISGHRSVSWYQQTPGQGLQFLFEYFSETQRNKGNFPGRFSGRQFSNSRSEMNVSTLELGDSALYLCASSLGTGGRQETQYFGPGTRLLVL.

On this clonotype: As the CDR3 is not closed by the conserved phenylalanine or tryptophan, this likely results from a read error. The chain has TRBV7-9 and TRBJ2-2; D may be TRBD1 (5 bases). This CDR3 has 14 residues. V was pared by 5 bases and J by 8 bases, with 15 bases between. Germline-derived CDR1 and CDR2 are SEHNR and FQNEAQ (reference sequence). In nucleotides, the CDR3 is TGTGCCAGCAGCCTCATCCAGGGTACGGGGGAGCTGTTTCAT. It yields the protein CASSLIQGTGELFH.

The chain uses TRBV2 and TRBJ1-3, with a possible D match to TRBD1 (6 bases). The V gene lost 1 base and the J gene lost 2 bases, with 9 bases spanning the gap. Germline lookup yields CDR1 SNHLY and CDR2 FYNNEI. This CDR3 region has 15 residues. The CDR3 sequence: CASSEGGGTGNTIYF. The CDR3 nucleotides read TGTGCCAGCAGTGAAGGGGGGGGCACTGGAAACACCATATATTTT.

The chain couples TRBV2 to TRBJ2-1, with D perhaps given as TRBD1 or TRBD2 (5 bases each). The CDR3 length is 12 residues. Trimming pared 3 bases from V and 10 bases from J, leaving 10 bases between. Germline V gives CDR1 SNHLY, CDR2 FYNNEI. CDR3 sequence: CASSDLGDEQFF. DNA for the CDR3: TGTGCCAGCAGTGATCTGGGGGACGAGCAGTTCTTC. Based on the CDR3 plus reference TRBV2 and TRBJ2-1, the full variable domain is EPEVTQTPSHQVTQMGQEVILRCVPISNHLYFYWYRQILGQKVEFLVSFYNNEISEKSEIFDDQFSVERPDGSNFTLKIRSTKLEDSAMYFCASSDLGDEQFFGPGTRLTVL.